This T cell receptor beta chain originates from a study of T cells in localized non-small cell lung cancer. Study-wide results and limits: Overall survival was longer when the density of T cells in the blood was higher.

By its share, this clone is medium-sized. The antigen remains undetermined. The CDR3 is 14 amino acids. This table comes from immunoSEQ multiplex PCR, and its TCRdb copy is limited to in-frame clones, with some not included. Altogether some 1,800 clones are present, 20% to 25% being singletons, with the ten largest covering 10% to 15%. The TCR sequence derives from a man aged 18-49 years with stage I lung adenocarcinoma. The chain couples TRBV7-5 to TRBJ2-3; the table's D call, TRBD2, has no DNA check behind it. TRBV7-5 is a documented pseudogene. Sample: normal lung tissue next to the tumor, taken before any cancer treatment. CDR3: CASSLGPGADTQYF. In DNA, the CDR3 is TGTGCCAGCAGCTTGGGACCGGGGGCAGATACGCAGTATTTT.